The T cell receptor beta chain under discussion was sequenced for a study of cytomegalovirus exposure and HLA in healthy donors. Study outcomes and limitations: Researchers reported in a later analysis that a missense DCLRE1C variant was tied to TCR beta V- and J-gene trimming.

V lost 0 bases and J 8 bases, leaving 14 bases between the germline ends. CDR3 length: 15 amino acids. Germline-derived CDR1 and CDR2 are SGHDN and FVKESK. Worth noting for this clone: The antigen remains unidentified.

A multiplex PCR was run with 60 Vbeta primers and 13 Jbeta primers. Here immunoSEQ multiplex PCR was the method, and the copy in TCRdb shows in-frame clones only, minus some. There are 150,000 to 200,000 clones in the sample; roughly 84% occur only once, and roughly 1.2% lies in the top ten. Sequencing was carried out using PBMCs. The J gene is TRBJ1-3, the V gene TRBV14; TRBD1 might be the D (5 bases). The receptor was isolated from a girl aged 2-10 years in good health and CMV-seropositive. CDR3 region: CASSQDGTGRDTIYF. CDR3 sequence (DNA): TGTGCCAGCAGCCAAGATGGGACGGGGAGGGACACCATATATTTT.